This note documents a single T cell receptor beta chain sequence. Its antigen is as yet unknown. This specimen belongs to a study of vaccination and CD4 T cells after COVID-19. Study-level information: Early (day 14) and late (days 161 to 241) post-vaccine samples came from a few convalescent patients. As control conditions, cultures were given either a CEFX pool serving as positive control, an HIV-1 Nef pool, or no peptide at all.

Oncomine TCR Beta short-read sequencing was applied to DNA from cultured CD4+ T cells. A single record per CDR3 protein comes from TCRdb applying MiXCR to the PCR reads. This table has about 15,000 distinct CDR3 sequences, over 40% appearing once. Study observations and caveats: In convalescent patients, a median about 89% of reactive clones appeared only post-vaccination.

This sample's time point: late sampling 161 to 241 days after vaccination in a few convalescent patients. Treatment given: roughly 11-day PBMC culture with coronavirus spike peptide pools or control peptides (ViraFEST assay). PBMCs were cultured at around 2 million per well with approximately 9.4 IU/ml IL-2 and 8 to 10 ug/ml peptide pools. The CDR3 spans 12 residues. The germline CDR1 and CDR2 sequences are DFQATT and SNEGSKA (reference sequence). Trimming took 5 bases from V and 4 from J, leaving 12 bases between them. This rearrangement joins TRBV20-1 to TRBJ2-7, with D unresolved. This receptor was taken from a human donor who had recovered from COVID-19. This specimen was CD4+ T cells from blood, cultured in vitro, taken about 7 months after SARS-CoV-2 vaccination. The CDR3 DNA reads as TGCAGTGCTGGCAGGCTTTATTACGAGCAGTACTTC. This translates into CSAGRLYYEQYF.